This T cell receptor beta chain was sequenced during a study of cytomegalovirus exposure and HLA in healthy donors. It was with 60 Vbeta and 13 Jbeta primers that the PCR ran. Some clones are missing from TCRdb's copy, which holds only in-frame ones; the method was immunoSEQ multiplex PCR. The sample holds approximately 130,000 clones, under 75% seen once. As for this clone: The target antigen is unknown.

Study-level findings and limits: As a later analysis showed, a missense DCLRE1C variant was linked to trimming of TCR beta V- and J-genes. Presence/absence analyses supposed approximately even sequencing depth among donors. In a later analysis, HLA-associated TCR beta chains were more clonally expanded than equally common others.

The sample consisted of PBMCs. The sequence derives from a woman in her thirties or forties in good health and CMV-seronegative.

CDR3 protein: CASSSPRGSYEQYF. The CDR3 DNA reads as TGTGCCAGCAGTTCCCCGCGGGGTTCCTACGAGCAGTACTTC. The chain recombines TRBV2 with TRBJ2-7; D may be TRBD2 (6 bases). Germline CDR1 SNHLY, CDR2 FYNNEI. Trimming removed 5 bases at V and 1 base at J, with 12 bases between. CDR3 length: 14 amino acids.